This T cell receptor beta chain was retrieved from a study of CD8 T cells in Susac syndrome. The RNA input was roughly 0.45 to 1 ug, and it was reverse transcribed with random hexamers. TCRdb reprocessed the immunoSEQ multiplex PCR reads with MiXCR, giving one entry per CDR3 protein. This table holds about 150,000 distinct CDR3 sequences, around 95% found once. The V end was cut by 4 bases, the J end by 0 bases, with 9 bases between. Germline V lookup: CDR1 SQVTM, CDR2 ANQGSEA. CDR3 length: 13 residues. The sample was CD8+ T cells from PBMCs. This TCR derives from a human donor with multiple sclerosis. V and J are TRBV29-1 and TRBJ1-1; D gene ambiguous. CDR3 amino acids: CSVGSSLNTEAFF. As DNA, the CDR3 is TGCAGCGTTGGGTCCAGCTTGAACACTGAAGCTTTCTTT.